This T cell receptor beta chain was observed in a study of control samples from healthy donors and cancer patients. The V end lost 0 bases, the J end lost 5 bases, and 15 bases lay between the germline ends. Per germline, CDR1 LGHDT and CDR2 YNNKEL (reference sequence). The CDR3 totals 16 residues. Clones were read by immunoSEQ multiplex PCR, and TCRdb kept only the in-frame ones, dropping some. Of around 110,000 clones detected, over 90% appear once; the ten largest clones hold roughly 2.6%. Sequenced sample: blood. This receptor was taken from a young man in good health. This chain joins TRBV3-1 (or the pseudogene TRBV3-2) and TRBJ2-3; the D is unclear. The CDR3 coding sequence is TGTGCCAGCAGCCAAGATCTGATACCTCTAAAAGATACGCAGTATTTT. Its protein is CASSQDLIPLKDTQYF.